These 17 T cell receptor beta chains came from one sample sequenced in a study of response to subunit inactivated influenza vaccine. Each CDR3 protein gets one entry after TCRdb re-called the RT-PCR reads with MiXCR. The sample records about 570,000 distinct CDR3 sequences, approximately 10% being singletons. The sample also formed part of further work on T cells expressing NK-cell markers. From that study: For TCR beta, cDNA was produced by 5'RACE template switching with UMIs.

This material consisted of PBMCs from blood, taken on the day of vaccination. Receptors originate from a middle-aged man who received an inactivated influenza vaccine.

In its sample, this clonotype was seen a few times. V and J are TRBV2 and TRBJ2-5, with D maybe TRBD1 (6 bases). V lost 4 bases, J lost 5 bases, and 17 bases lay in between. The CDR3 has 15 amino acids. Germline-derived CDR1 and CDR2 are SNHLY and FYNNEI. CDR3 nucleotide sequence: TGTGCCAGCAGTGCCGTACAGGGTCCGGATGAGACCCAGTACTTC. Protein product: CASSAVQGPDETQYF.

This chain links TRBV30 with TRBJ2-1, with 12 bases that match TRBD2. V was clipped by 1 base and J by 0 bases; unmatched bases: 4. Germline CDR1 GTSNPN, CDR2 SVGIG (reference sequence). The CDR3 has 17 amino acids. CDR3 DNA sequence: TGTGCCTGGAGTGAACTAGCGGGAGGCCGCTCCTACAATGAGCAGTTCTTC. Protein product: CAWSELAGGRSYNEQFF.

About this clonotype: A single base separates this from a much larger clone, so it may be a read error. The genes are TRBV20-1 and TRBJ2-1, with a possible D match to TRBD2 (6 bases). From germline, CDR1 is DFQATT and CDR2 SNEGSKA (reference sequence). The CDR3 runs to 12 residues. In nucleotides, the CDR3 is TGCTGTGGCGGGATCTCCTACAATGAGCAGTTCTTC. This translates into CCGGISYNEQFF.

This clonotype was detected many times. It is unclear where the CDR3 begins or ends on the DNA, so no DNA is shown, and the CDR3 is as TCRdb lists it. This chain connects TRBV12-3 or TRBV12-4 to TRBJ2-5; the D call of TRBD2 is as the table states it, not checked on the DNA. The CDR3 sequence runs 16 residues, both termini included. The CDR3 loop reads CASSTLLTFDQETQYF.

In the case of this clonotype: The CDR3 does not close with the conserved phenylalanine or tryptophan, likely indicating a read error. V is TRBV29-1 and J is TRBJ1-1, with a tentative D call TRBD1 (6 bases). This CDR3 comprises 13 residues. Germline CDR1 SQVTM, CDR2 ANQGSEA. The DNA of the CDR3 is TGCAGCGTCGAAGAGCAGGGGTGGGCTGAAGCTTTCTAT. It is translated as CSVEEQGWAEAFY.

The gene calls are TRBV5-1 and TRBJ2-7; perhaps TRBD1 as D (6 bases). Germline lookup yields CDR1 SGHRS and CDR2 YFSETQ. This CDR3 is built from 13 residues. Trimming removed 4 bases from V and 2 bases from J, with 10 bases in between. CDR3 loop: CASSGGPAYEQYF. In DNA, the CDR3 is TGCGCCAGCAGCGGGGGCCCTGCCTACGAGCAGTACTTC.

The rearrangement joins TRBV7-6 to TRBJ2-5; 7 bases fit TRBD1. V gave up 5 bases and J gave up 4 bases; unmatched junction bases: 7. CDR3 length: 14 residues. Germline V gene lookup returns CDR1 SGHVS and CDR2 FNYEAQ. The CDR3 reads CASSHWDSGETQYF. The CDR3 DNA reads as TGTGCCAGCAGCCACTGGGACAGCGGAGAGACCCAGTACTTC. The variable domain in full, with the rest retrieved from reference TRBV7-6 and TRBJ2-5, is GAGVSQSPRYKVTKRGQDVALRCDPISGHVSLYWYRQALGQGPEFLTYFNYEAQQDKSGLPNDRFSAERPEGSISTLTIQRTEQRDSAMYRCASSHWDSGETQYFGPGTRLLVL.

This clonotype was observed many times. The chain has TRBV6-1 and TRBJ2-4; 7 bases agree with TRBD1. V shed 6 bases and J 0 bases; nucleotides not matched to a gene: 8. Germline values: CDR1 MNHNS, CDR2 SASEGT. The CDR3 has 16 residues. This CDR3 reads CASRAGTDLAKNIQYF. Here the CDR3 DNA reads TGTGCCAGCAGGGCAGGGACAGACCTAGCCAAAAACATTCAGTACTTC.

This clonotype has just a few counts. The chain recombines TRBV5-1 with TRBJ2-7; D may be TRBD1 or TRBD2 (5 bases each). CDR3 length: 13 residues. Germline V gene lookup returns CDR1 SGHRS and CDR2 YFSETQ. The V gene lost 3 bases and the J gene lost 5 bases, with 12 bases spanning the gap. The CDR3 region has the DNA TGCGCCAGCAGCTCCAATCGAGGGGACGAGCAGTACTTC. Its protein product is CASSSNRGDEQYF. Full variable domain (outside the CDR3, taken from reference TRBV5-1 and TRBJ2-7): KAGVTQTPRYLIKTRGQQVTLSCSPISGHRSVSWYQQTPGQGLQFLFEYFSETQRNKGNFPGRFSGRQFSNSRSEMNVSTLELGDSALYLCASSSNRGDEQYFGPGTRLTVT.

This rearrangement joins TRBV18 to TRBJ2-1; D is undetermined. Germline V lookup: CDR1 KGHSH, CDR2 LQKENI. Trimming stripped 1 base from V and 3 bases from J, with 10 bases between. The CDR3 covers 15 residues. The chain's CDR3 is CASSPRVTVYNEQFF. Here the CDR3 DNA reads TGTGCCAGCTCACCACGGGTAACGGTCTACAATGAGCAGTTCTTC.

This clonotype turned up a few times. V gene TRBV5-1 combines with J gene TRBJ2-5; D may be TRBD1 or TRBD2 (7 bases each). The CDR3 is made up of 19 amino acids. Trimming pared 0 bases from V and 2 bases from J, leaving 23 bases between. In germline, CDR1 is SGHRS, CDR2 YFSETQ. CDR3 protein: CASSLVAGGVGGEQETQYF. CDR3 DNA sequence: TGCGCCAGCAGCTTGGTGGCAGGGGGGGTTGGCGGGGAGCAAGAGACCCAGTACTTC.

V and J are TRBV5-1 and TRBJ1-1; 7 bases match TRBD1. The germline V gene encodes CDR1 SGHRS and CDR2 YFSETQ. The CDR3 runs to 14 residues. With 4 bases clipped from V and 1 base from J, the junction kept 4 bases outside the gene matches. CDR3 region: CASSDRQGNTEAFF. The CDR3 bases are TGCGCCAGCAGCGACCGACAGGGGAACACTGAAGCTTTCTTT.

V is TRBV7-9 and J is TRBJ2-5; D is possibly TRBD2 (5 bases). Trimming removed 7 bases from V and 5 bases from J, with 20 bases in between. This CDR3 is 15 amino acids long. CDR1 is SEHNR and CDR2 is FQNEAQ in the germline V gene (reference sequence). The CDR3 reads CASTPSEVATETQYF. CDR3 DNA: TGTGCCAGCACCCCCAGCGAGGTAGCGACGGAGACCCAGTACTTC.

This clonotype was recorded at least ten times. J is TRBJ1-5 and V is TRBV20-1, with 8 positions matching TRBD1. The CDR3 extends over 13 amino acids. Germline assignment: CDR1 DFQATT and CDR2 SNEGSKA (reference sequence). With V trimmed by 3 bases and J by 2 bases, 0 bases remained unmatched. The CDR3 protein is CSARGQGNQPQHF. The CDR3 DNA reads as TGCAGTGCTAGGGGACAGGGCAATCAGCCCCAGCATTTT.

This chain links TRBV29-1 with TRBJ2-1; no clear D gene. CDR1 and CDR2 from the germline V gene are SQVTM and ANQGSEA. V was pared by 0 bases and J by 9 bases, with 9 bases between. The CDR3 has 12 amino acids. The CDR3 region has the DNA TGCAGCGTTGAAGAAGGAGTATTTGAGCAGTTCTTC. Translated, it gives CSVEEGVFEQFF.

J is TRBJ2-5 and V is TRBV27; no clear D. The CDR3 is made up of 12 amino acids. CDR1 is MNHEY and CDR2 is SMNVEV in the germline V gene (reference sequence). The V and J ends lost 3 bases and 8 bases respectively, with 10 bases between them. The CDR3 spells CASSFLGQTQYF. The CDR3, as DNA: TGTGCCAGCAGTTTTTTAGGGCAAACCCAGTACTTC.

This clonotype was seen at least ten times. This chain's CDR3 is CSFVFWGEQFF. Here the CDR3 DNA reads TGCAGCTTCGTGTTTTGGGGTGAGCAGTTCTTC. V is TRBV29-1 and J is TRBJ2-1; D remains unclear. Trimming pared 8 bases from V and 9 bases from J, leaving 14 bases between. The germline V gene has CDR1 SQVTM and CDR2 ANQGSEA. This CDR3 has 11 amino acids.